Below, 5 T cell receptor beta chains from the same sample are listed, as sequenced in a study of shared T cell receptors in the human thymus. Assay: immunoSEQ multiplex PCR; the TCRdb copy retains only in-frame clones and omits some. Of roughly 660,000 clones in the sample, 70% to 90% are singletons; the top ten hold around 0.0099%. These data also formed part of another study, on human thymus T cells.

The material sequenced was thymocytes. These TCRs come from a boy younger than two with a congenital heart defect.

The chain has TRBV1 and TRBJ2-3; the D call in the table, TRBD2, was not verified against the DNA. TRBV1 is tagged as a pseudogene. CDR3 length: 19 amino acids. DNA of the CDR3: TGCACCAGCAGGCCGGGACTAGCGGGAGTGGGGACGAGCACAGATACGCAGTATTTT. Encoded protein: CTSRPGLAGVGTSTDTQYF.

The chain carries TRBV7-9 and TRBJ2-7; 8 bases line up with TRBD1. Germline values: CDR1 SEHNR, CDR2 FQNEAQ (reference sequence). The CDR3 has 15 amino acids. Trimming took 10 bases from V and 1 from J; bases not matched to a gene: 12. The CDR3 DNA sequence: TGTGCCACCCAGGAGACAGGGGCGTCGTCCTACGAGCAGTACTTC. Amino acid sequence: CATQETGASSYEQYF. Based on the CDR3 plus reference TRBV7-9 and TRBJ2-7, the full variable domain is DTGVSQNPRHKITKRGQNVTFRCDPISEHNRLYWYRQTLGQGPEFLTYFQNEAQLEKSRLLSDRFSAERPKGSFSTLEIQRTEQGDSAMYLCATQETGASSYEQYFGPGTRLTVT.

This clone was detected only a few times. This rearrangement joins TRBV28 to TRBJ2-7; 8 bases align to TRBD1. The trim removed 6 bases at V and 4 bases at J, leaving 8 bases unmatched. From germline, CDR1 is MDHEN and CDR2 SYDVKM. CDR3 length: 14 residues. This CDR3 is CASSYRGFWYEQYF. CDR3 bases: TGTGCCAGCAGCTACAGGGGGTTTTGGTACGAGCAGTACTTC. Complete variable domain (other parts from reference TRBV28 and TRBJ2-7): DVKVTQSSRYLVKRTGEKVFLECVQDMDHENMFWYRQDPGLGLRLIYFSYDVKMKEKGDIPEGYSVSREKKERFSLILESASTNQTSMYLCASSYRGFWYEQYFGPGTRLTVT.

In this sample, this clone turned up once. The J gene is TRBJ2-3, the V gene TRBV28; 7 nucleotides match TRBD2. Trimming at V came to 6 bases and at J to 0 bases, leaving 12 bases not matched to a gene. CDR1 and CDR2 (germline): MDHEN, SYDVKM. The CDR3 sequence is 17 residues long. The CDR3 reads CASSQRMASGSTDTQYF. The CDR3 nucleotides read TGTGCCAGCAGCCAACGAATGGCTAGCGGAAGCACAGATACGCAGTATTTT.

The CDR3 sequence is CASSLALAGGNEQFF. As DNA, the CDR3 is TGTGCCAGCAGCTTGGCTTTAGCGGGAGGCAATGAGCAGTTCTTC. V gene TRBV5-4 combines with J gene TRBJ2-1; 10 nucleotides line up with TRBD2. Looked up from germline, CDR1 is SGHNT and CDR2 is YYREEE (reference sequence). V gave up 0 bases and J gave up 6 bases; unmatched junction bases: 3. This CDR3 is built from 15 residues.